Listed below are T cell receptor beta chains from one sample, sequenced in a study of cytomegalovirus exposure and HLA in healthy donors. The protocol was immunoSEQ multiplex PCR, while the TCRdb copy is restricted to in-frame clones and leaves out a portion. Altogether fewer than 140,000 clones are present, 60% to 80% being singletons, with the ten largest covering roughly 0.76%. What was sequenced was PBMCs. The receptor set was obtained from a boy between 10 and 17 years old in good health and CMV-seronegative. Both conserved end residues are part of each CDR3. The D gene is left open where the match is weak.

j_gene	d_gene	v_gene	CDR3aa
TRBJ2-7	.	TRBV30	CAWSVQNYEQYF
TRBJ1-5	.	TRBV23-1	CASSQRQTSNQPQHF
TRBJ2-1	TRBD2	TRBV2	CASSEIVAGGHNEQFF
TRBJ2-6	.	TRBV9	CASSVATEPRPGANVLTF
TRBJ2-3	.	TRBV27	CASRKQGRPDTQYF
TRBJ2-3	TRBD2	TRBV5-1	CASTYTGLAGGPNTDTQYF
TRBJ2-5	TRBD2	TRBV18	CASSPISGRAATQYF
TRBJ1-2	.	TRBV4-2	CASSPGWNYGYTF
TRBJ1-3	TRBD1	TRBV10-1	CAVYRDSDGNTIYF
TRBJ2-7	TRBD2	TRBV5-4	CASSGGTSGSPYEQYF
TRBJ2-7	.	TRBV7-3	CASSLGGTPTYEQYF
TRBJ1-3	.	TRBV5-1	CASSLGTDISGNTIYF
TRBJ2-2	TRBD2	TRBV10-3	CAISGTSGGIGELFF
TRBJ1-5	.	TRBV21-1	CASTGHNQPQHF
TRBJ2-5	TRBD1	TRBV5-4	CASSFGQGAGETQYF
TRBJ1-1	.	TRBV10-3	CAISEQGHLNTEAFF
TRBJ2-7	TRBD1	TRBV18	CASSRQGESYEQYF
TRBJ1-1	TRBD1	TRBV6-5	CASARTGLGNTEAFF
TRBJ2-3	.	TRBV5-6	CASRYYHGADTQYF
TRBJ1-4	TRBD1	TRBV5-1	CASSLGQGAFTNEKLFF
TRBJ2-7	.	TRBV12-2	CASRSVPGEQYF
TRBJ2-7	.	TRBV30	CAWSVIENYEQYF
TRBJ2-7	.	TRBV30	CAWRRGLYEQYF
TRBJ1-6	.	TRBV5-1	CASSLGGVRDSPLHF
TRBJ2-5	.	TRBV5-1	CASSLSRSQETQYF
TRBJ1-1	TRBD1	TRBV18	CASSPKQGTGAEAFF
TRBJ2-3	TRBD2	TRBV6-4	CASSEEAGGPDTQYF
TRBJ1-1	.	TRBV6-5	CASTNPGYLAFF
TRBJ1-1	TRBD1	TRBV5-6	CASSYRDRGLTEAFF
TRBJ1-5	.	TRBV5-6	CASSLLTGSNQPQHF
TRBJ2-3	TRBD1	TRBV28	CASSRDSLTDTQYF
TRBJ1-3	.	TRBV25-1	CASSAGGFSGNTIYF
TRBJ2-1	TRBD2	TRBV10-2	CASRGLAASYNEQFF
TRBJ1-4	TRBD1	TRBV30	CAWRVTGSGEKLFF
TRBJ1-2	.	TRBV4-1	CASSQMLLRGNYGYTF
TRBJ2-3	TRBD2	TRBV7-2	CASSSRSSAQRGDTQYF
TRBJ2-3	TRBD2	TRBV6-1	CASSEALAGGPDTQYF
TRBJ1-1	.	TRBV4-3	CASSQETGMNTEAFF
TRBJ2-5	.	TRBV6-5	CATPRGETQYF
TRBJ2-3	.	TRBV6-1	CASTVDLVQDTQYF
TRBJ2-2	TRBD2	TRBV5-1	CASSFTSGGATGELFF
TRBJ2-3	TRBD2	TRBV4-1	CASSQDRTSGSASTDTQYF
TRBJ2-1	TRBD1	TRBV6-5	CASSKTGGSYNEQFF
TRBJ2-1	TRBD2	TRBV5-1	CASSLGAGVGNNEQFF
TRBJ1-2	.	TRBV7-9	CASSPIPGQPTNYGYTF
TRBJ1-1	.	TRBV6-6	CASSYSVQGFTEAFF
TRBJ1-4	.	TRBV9	CASSVNTASEKLFF
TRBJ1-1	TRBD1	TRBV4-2	CASSQSGTEKTGGAFF
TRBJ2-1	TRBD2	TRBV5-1	CASSPSGTSGSDYNEQFF
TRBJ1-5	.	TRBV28	CASTIPAGLTINQPQHF
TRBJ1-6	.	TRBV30	CAWSAWGGSYNSPLHF
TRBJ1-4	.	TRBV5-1	CASSLSPGYEEKLFF
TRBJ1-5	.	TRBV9	CASSVGPGGNQPQHF
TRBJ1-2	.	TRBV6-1	CASRADRYGYTF